This record covers a single T cell receptor (beta chain). Donors were grouped by their self-reported clinical history. Sequencing was performed with immunoSEQ multiplex PCR; in TCRdb, only in-frame clones are kept and a portion is missing. The sample holds some 250,000 clones, approximately 85% seen once. The sample belongs to a study of blood T cell repertoires in COVID-19. This CDR3 region has 13 residues. Sequenced input: PBMCs or T cells enriched from blood (not recorded which). The J gene is TRBJ1-2, the V gene TRBV21-1; the table's D call, TRBD1, has no DNA check behind it. TRBV21-1 is an annotated pseudogene. The receptor's source is a woman in her forties or fifties who had recovered from COVID-19. CDR3 protein: CASSKGTVYGYTF. DNA for the CDR3: TGTGCCAGCAGCAAAGGGACAGTTTATGGCTACACCTTC.